The 31 T cell receptor beta chains below all came from one sample that was sequenced in a study of T-cell reconstitution after alpha-beta-depleted transplantation in children. Using unique molecular identifiers, the investigators prepared the TCRbeta library. TCRdb called the PCR reads again in MiXCR, with one record for every CDR3 protein. Of approximately 240,000 distinct CDR3 sequences listed, 11% are singletons. Sequenced material: PBMCs, taken before TCRalphabeta/CD19-depleted stem cell transplant. These receptors were taken from a child younger than two with acute myeloid leukemia, due to receive a stem cell transplant.

This clonotype was seen ten or more times. The genes are TRBV5-1 and TRBJ2-1, with 8 bases lining up with TRBD2. Unmatched junction bases numbered 7, after V lost 4 bases and J lost 7 bases. Germline CDR1 reads SGHRS; CDR2 reads YFSETQ. The CDR3 length is 14 residues. The CDR3 sequence: CASSVGLDGNEQFF. The CDR3 region has the DNA TGCGCCAGCAGCGTGGGACTAGATGGGAATGAGCAGTTCTTC.

This clonotype has at least ten counts. The chain couples TRBV14 to TRBJ1-4; D call uncertain. The germline CDR1 and CDR2 sequences are SGHDN and FVKESK. This CDR3 contains 13 residues. The ends were cut back, 1 base at V and 8 bases at J, with 8 bases in the middle. Here the CDR3 reads CASSQGWKEKLFF. CDR3 DNA: TGTGCCAGCAGCCAAGGATGGAAGGAAAAACTGTTTTTT.

This clonotype was counted ten times or more. At one boundary the junction diverges from the germline segment, which might be a read error. The chain is built from TRBV7-2 and TRBJ2-1; D is perhaps TRBD2 (7 bases). Germline CDR1 and CDR2: SGHTA and FQGNSA. The CDR3 loop spans 17 amino acids. CDR3 nucleotide sequence: TGTGCCAGCAGCTTAGCTCATGGGGGGGCCTCCAACAATGAGCAGTTCTTC. Translation gives CASSLAHGGASNNEQFF.

This clonotype has ten or more counts. The chain carries TRBV20-1 and TRBJ2-3, with 12 bases that match TRBD2. Germline V lookup: CDR1 DFQATT, CDR2 SNEGSKA (reference sequence). V shed 3 bases and J 8 bases; nucleotides not matched to a gene: 0. The CDR3 loop spans 12 amino acids. As DNA, the CDR3 is TGCAGTGCTAGGACTAGCGGGAGTACGCAGTATTTT. It translates to CSARTSGSTQYF.

This clonotype occurred many times. This sequence joins TRBV20-1 and TRBJ2-1, with D possibly matching TRBD1 (7 bases). CDR1 is DFQATT, CDR2 SNEGSKA, per germline (reference sequence). Trimming took off 5 bases at V and 9 bases at J, with 20 bases between the two ends. CDR3 size: 14 residues. The CDR3 here is CSARDSKEGSEQFF. The CDR3 DNA follows: TGCAGTGCTCGGGACAGCAAGGAGGGGAGTGAGCAGTTCTTC.

This clonotype was seen a handful of times. The chain links TRBV4-2 to TRBJ2-7; D is ambiguous. This CDR3 spans 14 amino acids. V lost 2 bases and J lost 3, with 11 bases in between. The germline V gene has CDR1 LGHNA and CDR2 YNFKEQ. The CDR3 DNA reads as TGTGCCAGCAGCCAAACCGGTGGGGACTACGAGCAGTACTTC. Translating gives CASSQTGGDYEQYF.

Ten or more counts support this clonotype. The V and J genes are TRBV19 and TRBJ2-1; 9 bases align to TRBD1. Germline V lookup: CDR1 LNHDA, CDR2 SQIVND (reference sequence). The CDR3 runs 15 residues. Trimming removed 6 bases from V and 2 bases from J; junction bases left unmatched: 5. The CDR3 DNA is TGTGCCAGTAGCCTCGGGACAGGGACCTACAATGAGCAGTTCTTC. It codes for CASSLGTGTYNEQFF.

The sample holds many counts of this clonotype. V and J are TRBV20-1 and TRBJ2-7; maybe TRBD2 (6 bases). Per the germline V gene, CDR1 is DFQATT and CDR2 is SNEGSKA (reference sequence). This CDR3 has 15 amino acids. V lost 3 bases and J lost 8, with 23 bases in between. The chain's CDR3 is CSARPEGLSNSKQYF. In DNA form, the CDR3 reads TGCAGTGCTAGGCCCGAAGGACTATCCAACAGCAAGCAGTACTTC.

This clonotype occurred many times. The V gene is TRBV7-2, the J gene TRBJ2-1; 7 nucleotides match TRBD2. Trimming cost V 2 bases and J 7 bases; bases outside gene matches: 2. CDR1 and CDR2 from the germline V gene are SGHTA and FQGNSA. This CDR3 is built from 13 residues. CDR3 sequence (DNA): TGTGCCAGCAGCTTACTCGGGGGGAATGAGCAGTTCTTC. The encoded protein is CASSLLGGNEQFF.

In its sample, this clonotype was seen many times. This chain joins TRBV6-2 or TRBV6-3 and TRBJ1-5, with D unresolved. Deletions cut 7 bases from V and 6 bases from J, with 16 bases between. Germline V gene lookup returns CDR1 MNHEY and CDR2 SVGEGT. The CDR3 runs 14 residues. The CDR3 nucleotides are TGTGCCAGCACTCAACCCGGCCGAACTCAGCCCCAGCATTTT. It yields the protein CASTQPGRTQPQHF.

This clonotype was seen repeatedly, ten times or more. The gene calls are TRBV10-3 and TRBJ2-7, with D tentatively TRBD2 (5 bases). With 4 bases removed from V and 3 bases from J, the gap between germline ends came to 7 bases. The CDR3 length is 12 residues. Per the germline V gene, CDR1 is ENHRY and CDR2 is SYGVKD. The CDR3 sequence is CAISVGVYEQYF. CDR3 nucleotides: TGTGCCATCAGTGTCGGGGTCTACGAGCAGTACTTC.

The table lists this clonotype with many counts. The rearrangement links TRBV28 to TRBJ2-2; TRBD2 is a possible D gene (7 bases). Trimming stripped 6 bases from V and 5 bases from J, with 22 bases between. The germline gives CDR1 MDHEN, CDR2 SYDVKM. The CDR3 spans 17 residues. The CDR3: CASRPSWGGARTGELFF. As DNA, the CDR3 is TGTGCCAGCAGACCAAGCTGGGGGGGGGCTCGGACCGGGGAGCTGTTTTTT. The full variable domain, in which reference TRBV28 and TRBJ2-2 provide the parts outside the CDR3, is DVKVTQSSRYLVKRTGEKVFLECVQDMDHENMFWYRQDPGLGLRLIYFSYDVKMKEKGDIPEGYSVSREKKERFSLILESASTNQTSMYLCASRPSWGGARTGELFFGEGSRLTVL.

Ten or more counts support this clonotype. V usage is TRBV7-9 and J usage is TRBJ1-6, with D tentatively TRBD1 (6 bases). The V end lost 5 bases, the J end lost 10 bases, and 15 bases lay between the germline ends. The CDR3 spans 14 residues. Germline CDR1 and CDR2: SEHNR and FQNEAQ (reference sequence). This chain's CDR3 is CASSPQGGESPLHF. The CDR3 coding sequence is TGTGCCAGCAGCCCACAGGGAGGGGAGTCACCCCTCCACTTT.

There are a few counts of this clonotype. The chain combines TRBV5-6 with TRBJ1-2; D unclear. Trimming shortened V by 0 bases and J by 0 bases, and 9 bases separated the two germline ends. This CDR3 has 15 residues. The V gene's germline CDR1 is SGHDT and CDR2 YYEEEE. The CDR3 DNA sequence: TGTGCCAGCAGCTTGGGGAGAACCGCTAACTATGGCTACACCTTC. As protein: CASSLGRTANYGYTF.

This clonotype was detected a few times. The chain combines TRBV18 with TRBJ1-2; 9 bases map to TRBD1. The CDR3 contains 16 residues. The germline V gene encodes CDR1 KGHSH and CDR2 LQKENI. The junction had 8 bases not matched to a gene; V was cut back by 2 bases and J by 4 bases. The CDR3 here is CASSPVRDRVPYGYTF. CDR3 nucleotide sequence: TGTGCCAGCTCACCAGTCCGGGACAGGGTTCCCTATGGCTACACCTTC.

The chain links TRBV5-1 to TRBJ2-7; no reliable D call. V was trimmed by 7 bases and J by 1 base, leaving 12 bases between them. Germline values: CDR1 SGHRS, CDR2 YFSETQ. This CDR3 spans 13 amino acids. The CDR3 spells CASSRRQSYEQYF. DNA of the CDR3: TGCGCCAGCTCCCGGAGACAATCCTACGAGCAGTACTTC.

At least ten counts were recorded for this clonotype. This chain joins TRBV5-1 and TRBJ2-2; D not resolved. The germline V gene has CDR1 SGHRS and CDR2 YFSETQ. The V end was cut by 2 bases, the J end by 5 bases, with 10 bases between. This CDR3 region has 14 residues. CDR3 sequence: CASSFSEITGELFF. The CDR3 DNA follows: TGCGCCAGCAGCTTTTCGGAGATAACCGGGGAGCTGTTTTTT.

This clonotype was picked up many times. The chain joins TRBV20-1 to TRBJ2-3; D unresolved. Germline values: CDR1 DFQATT, CDR2 SNEGSKA (reference sequence). With 6 bases removed from V and 9 bases from J, the gap between germline ends came to 19 bases. This CDR3 comprises 13 residues. CDR3 sequence reads: CSAPALRLTTQYF. CDR3 bases: TGCAGTGCCCCCGCCCTGCGGCTGACGACGCAGTATTTT.

This clonotype occurred many times. V and J are TRBV25-1 and TRBJ1-1; unclear D gene. V shed 10 bases and J shed 5 bases, with 17 bases lying between them. The CDR3 sequence is 13 residues long. Germline CDR1 MGHDK, CDR2 SYGVNS. CDR3 amino acids: CATSGGWWTEAFF. The CDR3, as DNA: TGTGCCACCTCGGGAGGGTGGTGGACTGAAGCTTTCTTT.

In its sample, this clonotype was seen many times. This chain connects TRBV4-3 to TRBJ2-2; D gene ambiguous. Trimming shortened V by 2 bases and J by 1 base, and 11 bases separated the two germline ends. The CDR3 runs to 16 residues. Germline V lookup: CDR1 LGHNA, CDR2 YSLEER. CDR3 loop: CASSQSPAVNTGELFF. For the CDR3, the DNA is TGCGCCAGCAGCCAATCACCAGCTGTGAACACCGGGGAGCTGTTTTTT.

Many counts were recorded for this clonotype. The chain joins TRBV7-2 to TRBJ2-5; D is unresolved. Trimming took off 5 bases at V and 1 base at J, with 8 bases between the two ends. Germline V gene sequence: CDR1 SGHTA, CDR2 FQGNSA. The CDR3 is 13 amino acids. CDR3 nucleotide sequence: TGTGCCAGCAGCGTTAGCTTCCAAGAGACCCAGTACTTC. Residues: CASSVSFQETQYF.

In its sample, this clonotype was seen many times. J is TRBJ1-6 and V is TRBV15; 7 positions agree with TRBD1. The CDR3 covers 16 residues. V dropped 1 base and J dropped 9; count of bases not matched to a gene: 9. Germline CDR1 LNHNV, CDR2 YYDKDF (reference sequence). The chain's CDR3 is CATSRGVTGEFSPLHF. The CDR3 coding sequence is TGTGCCACCAGCAGAGGGGTTACAGGGGAGTTTTCACCCCTCCACTTT.

This clonotype came up many times. The V gene is TRBV5-1, the J gene TRBJ1-6; D gene uncertain. The ends were cut back, 3 bases at V and 7 bases at J, with 17 bases in the middle. There are 16 residues in the CDR3. In germline, CDR1 is SGHRS, CDR2 YFSETQ. The CDR3: CASSSIDGARNSPLHF. CDR3 bases: TGCGCCAGCAGCTCGATCGACGGCGCGAGAAATTCACCCCTCCACTTT.

This clonotype was recorded at least ten times. The chain couples TRBV12-3 or TRBV12-4 to TRBJ1-5; D gene uncertain. The CDR3 is 12 residues long. The V and J ends lost 7 bases and 3 bases respectively, with 7 bases between them. CDR3 amino acids: CASTLHNQPQHF. The CDR3 coding sequence is TGTGCCAGCACCTTACACAATCAGCCCCAGCATTTT.

This clonotype has only a few counts. The chain combines TRBV7-8 with TRBJ2-3; 9 bases match TRBD2. V lost 1 base to trimming and J lost 9 bases; unmatched junction nucleotides: 11. Germline-derived CDR1 and CDR2 are SGHVS and FQNEAQ. CDR3 length equals 16 residues. The CDR3 coding sequence is TGTGCCAGCAGCTTAGTTCTCCCGCGGGAGGGAGACACGCAGTATTTT. Translation gives CASSLVLPREGDTQYF.

This clonotype was recorded many times. The chain is built from TRBV29-1 and TRBJ2-5; perhaps TRBD2 as D (5 bases). The germline V gene encodes CDR1 SQVTM and CDR2 ANQGSEA. The CDR3 spans 11 residues. The CDR3 here is CSTVGVETQYF. The CDR3 coding sequence is TGCAGTACCGTCGGGGTAGAGACCCAGTACTTC.

The chain links TRBV3-1 to TRBJ1-5; D is unresolved. The CDR3 length is 17 residues. The V end lost 4 bases, the J end lost 3 bases, and 19 bases lay between the germline ends. Germline V CDR1 and CDR2: LGHDT, YNNKEL (reference sequence). The CDR3 loop reads CASSPYPSSDSNQPQHF. Here the CDR3 DNA reads TGTGCCAGCAGCCCCTACCCCTCGTCAGATTCCAATCAGCCCCAGCATTTT.

The table lists this clonotype with a few counts. Since a much larger clone is just one base distant, this may be a read error. The chain combines TRBV7-2 with TRBJ1-5; 9 bases align to TRBD2. Near its end, the DNA agrees better with TRBJ2-3, so the J call may be wrong. The V gene's germline CDR1 is SGHTA and CDR2 FQGNSA. The CDR3 covers 15 residues. The CDR3 loop is CASSQQGTSNQPQYF. The CDR3 DNA reads TGTGCCAGCAGCCAACAGGGGACTAGCAATCAGCCCCAGTATTTT.

This clonotype was found a few times. The chain employs TRBV7-9 and TRBJ1-1; D remains unclear. Germline V gene sequence: CDR1 SEHNR, CDR2 FQNEAQ (reference sequence). V lost 2 bases to trimming and J lost 5 bases, with 9 bases between them. The CDR3 runs to 13 residues. This CDR3 is CASSLMRSTEAFF. The CDR3 region has the DNA TGTGCCAGCAGCTTAATGCGGTCGACTGAAGCTTTCTTT.

CDR3 DNA: TGTGCTAGTGGTTTGTTCCTCGAGCGGAAACTAGCCTACAATGAGCAGTTCTTC. Translation gives CASGLFLERKLAYNEQFF. The chain couples TRBV12-5 to TRBJ2-1; D possibly corresponds to TRBD2 (5 bases). V lost 2 bases and J lost 2, with 19 bases in between. The CDR3 runs to 18 residues. CDR1 LGHNT and CDR2 FRNRAP come from the germline V gene.

This clonotype was detected many times. The rearrangement uses TRBV30 and TRBJ2-2, with D tentatively TRBD1 or TRBD2 (5 bases each). CDR1 and CDR2 (germline): GTSNPN, SVGIG (reference sequence). There are 13 residues in the CDR3. Trimming pared 4 bases from V and 4 bases from J, leaving 10 bases between. CDR3 loop: CAWNPGTTGELFF. Written as DNA, the CDR3 is TGTGCCTGGAACCCAGGGACCACCGGGGAGCTGTTTTTT.